The next 30 T cell receptor beta chains were all read from a single sample in a study of spatial heterogeneity in lung cancer. Specified time point: sample taken at primary tumor resection. No antigen has been identified for these receptors. One entry per CDR3 protein, called by TCRdb with MiXCR from the 5' RACE reads. The table records under 4,000 distinct CDR3 sequences, 39% of them present only once. Study-level findings and limits: Higher tumor mutation counts went along with higher counts of expanded intratumoral alpha and beta TCRs.

This sample comprised lung tumor tissue, obtained at surgery. The receptor source for this set is a male donor with early-stage non-small cell lung cancer.

This clonotype came up a few times. The rearrangement links TRBV12-3 or TRBV12-4 to TRBJ2-3; 13 nucleotides line up with TRBD2. The J segment lost 4 bases and the V segment lost 6 bases, leaving 7 bases of the junction unmatched. The CDR3 contains 16 residues. The CDR3 DNA follows: TGTGCCAGCAGCTCCCAACTAGCGGGGGGGGCAGATACGCAGTATTTT. Translation gives CASSSQLAGGADTQYF.

V is TRBV7-9 and J is TRBJ2-1, with D unresolved. CDR3 length: 12 amino acids. V dropped 3 bases and J dropped 9 bases, with 9 bases sitting between them. Germline V gene sequence: CDR1 SEHNR, CDR2 FQNEAQ (reference sequence). The CDR3 is CASSFPDGEQFF. CDR3 nucleotide sequence: TGTGCCAGCAGCTTTCCAGACGGTGAGCAGTTCTTC.

V usage is TRBV5-1 and J usage is TRBJ2-7; unclear D gene. CDR1 and CDR2 (germline): SGHRS, YFSETQ. Trimming stripped 2 bases from V and 4 bases from J, with 13 bases between. The CDR3 covers 14 residues. The CDR3 DNA sequence: TGCGCCAGCAGCTTCTCCCTGGCTGGGTACGAGCAGTACTTC. The encoded protein is CASSFSLAGYEQYF. Full variable domain (outside the CDR3, taken from reference TRBV5-1 and TRBJ2-7): KAGVTQTPRYLIKTRGQQVTLSCSPISGHRSVSWYQQTPGQGLQFLFEYFSETQRNKGNFPGRFSGRQFSNSRSEMNVSTLELGDSALYLCASSFSLAGYEQYFGPGTRLTVT.

This sequence joins TRBV6-1 and TRBJ2-7, with 8 bases matching TRBD1. CDR3 size: 11 residues. CDR1 is MNHNS and CDR2 is SASEGT in the germline V gene. Trimming removed 4 bases from V and 13 bases from J; junction bases left unmatched: 6. CDR3 nucleotides: TGTGCCAGCAGTGGATCCGGGACAGGTTACTTC. Protein product: CASSGSGTGYF.

This chain uses TRBV13 with TRBJ2-5; D not resolved. The V and J ends lost 4 bases and 1 base respectively, with 7 bases between them. CDR1 PRHDT and CDR2 FYEKMQ come from the germline V gene (reference sequence). The CDR3 consists of 13 residues. The CDR3 spells CASSSTAQETQYF. For the CDR3, the DNA is TGTGCCAGCAGCTCGACGGCCCAAGAGACCCAGTACTTC.

By sample share, this clonotype is medium-sized. The chain uses TRBV12-3 or TRBV12-4 and TRBJ2-5, with unresolved D. The CDR3 contains 14 residues. V was shortened by 3 bases and J by 1 base, with 9 bases between the two germline ends. The CDR3 loop is CASSFGQLQETQYF. The CDR3 bases are TGTGCCAGCAGTTTCGGCCAGCTCCAAGAGACCCAGTACTTC.

This clonotype was counted only a few times. J is TRBJ2-3 and V is TRBV2; 7 nucleotides align to TRBD1. There are 14 residues in the CDR3. Germline V gene sequence: CDR1 SNHLY, CDR2 FYNNEI. The ends lost 4 bases at V and 5 bases at J; junction bases unmatched: 6. The CDR3: CASSGDSDRDTQYF. CDR3 coding DNA: TGTGCCAGCAGTGGGGACAGTGACCGAGATACGCAGTATTTT.

This clonotype is labeled as medium-sized. The chain is built from TRBV7-2 and TRBJ2-2, with D perhaps matching TRBD2 (5 bases). Germline assignment: CDR1 SGHTA and CDR2 FQGNSA. V gave up 0 bases and J gave up 5 bases, with 7 bases separating them. The CDR3 extends over 14 amino acids. CDR3 in amino acids: CASSLAGGTGELFF. CDR3 coding DNA: TGTGCCAGCAGCTTAGCCGGAGGTACCGGGGAGCTGTTTTTT.

The chain carries TRBV20-1 and TRBJ2-5; tentative D call: TRBD2 (6 bases). Trimming left V 5 bases short and J 3 bases short, with 13 bases between. The length of the CDR3 is 13 residues. Germline V gene data show CDR1 as DFQATT and CDR2 as SNEGSKA (reference sequence). CDR3 region: CSAPGAGKETQYF. The CDR3 region has the DNA TGCAGTGCTCCCGGTGCGGGAAAAGAGACCCAGTACTTC.

This sequence joins TRBV5-1 and TRBJ2-7; 12 bases agree with TRBD1. CDR1 SGHRS and CDR2 YFSETQ come from the germline V gene. The trim removed 4 bases at V and 3 bases at J, leaving 5 bases unmatched. CDR3 size: 15 residues. CDR3 protein: CASSQGQGASYEQYF. The CDR3 DNA reads TGCGCCAGCAGCCAGGGACAGGGGGCAAGCTACGAGCAGTACTTC.

The V gene is TRBV11-2, the J gene TRBJ2-1; no reliable D call. The CDR3 loop spans 12 amino acids. CDR1 and CDR2 from the germline V gene are SGHAT and FQNNGV. Trimming stripped 4 bases from V and 5 bases from J, with 6 bases between. CDR3 amino acids: CASSSPHNEQFF. For the CDR3, the DNA is TGTGCCAGCAGCTCGCCTCACAATGAGCAGTTCTTC.

By share of the sample, this clonotype is large. The chain joins TRBV9 to TRBJ2-2, with D uncertain. The CDR3 consists of 14 residues. Germline CDR1 is SGDLS and CDR2 is YYNGEE. V lost 6 bases, J lost 6 bases, and 15 bases lay in between. The chain's CDR3 is CASTPPGVAGELFF. The CDR3 nucleotides are TGTGCCAGCACCCCACCCGGAGTAGCCGGGGAGCTGTTTTTT.

This clonotype appeared many times. The chain has TRBV7-6 and TRBJ2-3; the D is unclear. The CDR3 extends over 14 amino acids. V was trimmed by 5 bases and J by 1 base, leaving 10 bases between them. Per the germline V gene, CDR1 is SGHVS and CDR2 is FNYEAQ. The CDR3 DNA follows: TGTGCCAGCAGCGCCGCCATCGGCACAGATACGCAGTATTTT. Protein product: CASSAAIGTDTQYF.

This clonotype was seen only a few times. V usage is TRBV25-1 and J usage is TRBJ2-1, with 13 bases lining up with TRBD2. The CDR3 extends over 19 amino acids. After removal of 6 bases from V and 2 bases from J, the junction contained 13 bases not matched to a gene. In germline, CDR1 is MGHDK, CDR2 SYGVNS. The CDR3 DNA reads as TGTGCCAGCAGCAGAACACTCGGACTAGCGGGGGACCCCTACAATGAGCAGTTCTTC. Translated: CASSRTLGLAGDPYNEQFF.

The V and J genes are TRBV3-1 and TRBJ2-7; 8 bases agree with TRBD1. Losses at the gene ends were 0 bases for V and 3 bases for J; bases not matched to a gene: 4. CDR3 length: 15 amino acids. Germline lookup yields CDR1 LGHDT and CDR2 YNNKEL (reference sequence). For the CDR3, the DNA is TGTGCCAGCAGCCAAGATCAGGGGGCTCTCTACGAGCAGTACTTC. Its protein is CASSQDQGALYEQYF.

As regards this clonotype: The final CDR3 position lacks the conserved phenylalanine or tryptophan, pointing to a likely read error. It is unclear where the CDR3 begins or ends on the DNA, so no DNA is shown, and the CDR3 is as TCRdb lists it. The rearrangement uses TRBV2 and TRBJ2-5; no check of the table's D call, TRBD1, against the DNA was made. CDR1 and CDR2 from the germline V gene are SNHLY and FYNNEI. The CDR3 is 11 amino acids long, termini counted. CDR3 protein: CASSVGQRMYL.

By proportion, this clonotype is medium-sized. The chain couples TRBV7-8 to TRBJ2-5; 8 nucleotides agree with TRBD2. From germline, CDR1 is SGHVS and CDR2 FQNEAQ. The CDR3 is 15 residues long. The V segment lost 2 bases and the J segment 2 bases; nucleotides outside the gene matches: 4. The CDR3 reads CASSLRTSRQETQYF. The CDR3 nucleotides are TGTGCCAGCAGCTTAAGGACTAGCCGTCAAGAGACCCAGTACTTC.

Relative to its sample, this clonotype is medium-sized. The chain is built from TRBV2 and TRBJ2-1; 12 bases are a match to TRBD2. The CDR3 is 17 residues long. V lost 5 bases, J lost 2 bases, and 7 bases stayed unmatched. Germline CDR1 is SNHLY and CDR2 is FYNNEI. The CDR3 spells CASSRLAGEGPYNEQFF. CDR3 nucleotides: TGTGCCAGCAGTCGACTAGCGGGAGAGGGTCCCTACAATGAGCAGTTCTTC. Full variable domain (remainder filled in from reference TRBV2 and TRBJ2-1): EPEVTQTPSHQVTQMGQEVILRCVPISNHLYFYWYRQILGQKVEFLVSFYNNEISEKSEIFDDQFSVERPDGSNFTLKIRSTKLEDSAMYFCASSRLAGEGPYNEQFFGPGTRLTVL.

The table lists this clonotype with a few counts. The chain is built from TRBV6-2 or TRBV6-3 and TRBJ2-3; D remains unclear. The ends were cut back, 5 bases at V and 9 bases at J, with 12 bases in the middle. The CDR3 covers 12 residues. Germline CDR1 and CDR2: MNHEY and SVGEGT. CDR3 coding DNA: TGTGCCAGCAGTCGCAGGAGCGAGACGCAGTATTTT. This gives the protein CASSRRSETQYF.

The chain recombines TRBV7-2 with TRBJ2-1; no clear D. Germline CDR1 SGHTA, CDR2 FQGNSA. CDR3 length: 15 amino acids. The V and J ends lost 3 bases and 0 bases respectively, with 9 bases between them. CDR3 in amino acids: CASSFLGFSYNEQFF. The CDR3 DNA follows: TGTGCCAGCAGCTTCTTAGGGTTCTCCTACAATGAGCAGTTCTTC.

This clonotype was observed a few times. This sequence joins TRBV7-2 and TRBJ2-3; 11 nucleotides match TRBD2. This CDR3 has 16 amino acids. Germline CDR1 is SGHTA and CDR2 is FQGNSA. The trim removed 3 bases at V and 3 bases at J, leaving 5 bases unmatched. In DNA, the CDR3 is TGTGCCAGCAGCTTTGTTAGCGGGGGGGGTACAGATACGCAGTATTTT. It yields the protein CASSFVSGGGTDTQYF.

The chain has TRBV2 and TRBJ2-7, with D perhaps being TRBD1 or TRBD2 (5 bases each). Germline V CDR1 and CDR2: SNHLY, FYNNEI. Between the trimmed V and J ends, which lost 8 bases and 4 bases, there was a span of 12 bases. CDR3 length: 12 residues. Written as DNA, the CDR3 is TGTGCCAGCGGGGGTATCGGGTACGAGCAGTACTTC. Protein sequence: CASGGIGYEQYF.

The chain combines TRBV5-5 with TRBJ2-7, with unresolved D. V lost 2 bases and J 2 bases, leaving 11 bases between the germline ends. Germline V gene sequence: CDR1 SGHKS, CDR2 YYEKEE (reference sequence). The CDR3 spans 14 residues. The CDR3 protein is CASSLELIPYEQYF. The CDR3 coding sequence is TGTGCCAGCAGCTTAGAGTTAATACCCTACGAGCAGTACTTC.

This clonotype is judged medium-sized (0.01 to 0.1%). The rearrangement joins TRBV6-1 to TRBJ2-1; D is undetermined. The ends were cut back, 2 bases at V and 1 base at J, with 12 bases in the middle. The CDR3 is 16 residues long. Germline V lookup: CDR1 MNHNS, CDR2 SASEGT. In nucleotides, the CDR3 is TGTGCCAGCAGTGAACCTGCTGGGGTTTCCTACAATGAGCAGTTCTTC. Its translation is CASSEPAGVSYNEQFF.

The sample holds a few counts of this clonotype. CDR3: CASGDGHSGNTIYF. The CDR3 nucleotides are TGCGCCAGCGGTGACGGGCACTCTGGAAACACCATATATTTT. This chain uses TRBV5-1 with TRBJ1-3, with D uncertain. Per the germline V gene, CDR1 is SGHRS and CDR2 is YFSETQ. The CDR3 totals 14 residues. V lost 7 bases to trimming and J lost 0 bases, with 11 bases between them.

This clonotype is deemed large. This rearrangement joins TRBV2 to TRBJ2-2; D may be TRBD1 (6 bases). The ends were cut back, 6 bases at V and 0 bases at J, with 14 bases in the middle. The CDR3 totals 16 residues. Germline assignment: CDR1 SNHLY and CDR2 FYNNEI. The CDR3 loop reads CASSELGQANTGELFF. The CDR3 DNA reads as TGTGCCAGCAGCGAATTGGGACAAGCGAACACCGGGGAGCTGTTTTTT.

The chain couples TRBV7-9 to TRBJ2-7; maybe TRBD2 (6 bases). CDR3 length: 14 residues. CDR1 is SEHNR, CDR2 FQNEAQ, per germline (reference sequence). V lost 0 bases and J 2 bases, leaving 8 bases between the germline ends. The CDR3 reads CASSLAGGTYEQYF. The CDR3 DNA reads TGTGCCAGCAGCTTAGCGGGGGGAACCTACGAGCAGTACTTC.

This clonotype showed up just a few times. This chain joins TRBV10-3 and TRBJ2-7; maybe TRBD1 (6 bases). V was pared by 6 bases and J by 0 bases, with 9 bases between. The CDR3 contains 13 residues. Germline V lookup: CDR1 ENHRY, CDR2 SYGVKD. DNA of the CDR3: TGTGCCATCAGGATACAGGGCTCCTACGAGCAGTACTTC. It translates to CAIRIQGSYEQYF.

By frequency in the sample, this clonotype is medium-sized. The rearrangement uses TRBV5-1 and TRBJ2-3; D gene ambiguous. V lost 4 bases and J 6 bases, leaving 12 bases between the germline ends. There are 13 residues in the CDR3. CDR1 SGHRS and CDR2 YFSETQ come from the germline V gene. The CDR3 here is CASSPRTWDTQYF. CDR3 DNA: TGCGCCAGCAGCCCCCGGACCTGGGATACGCAGTATTTT.

By sample fraction, this clonotype is large. The rearrangement links TRBV29-1 to TRBJ2-1; a possible D gene is TRBD2 (5 bases). The CDR3 extends over 14 amino acids. The germline V and J ends were trimmed by 4 bases and 6 bases, with 16 bases remaining between them. CDR1 and CDR2 from the germline V gene are SQVTM and ANQGSEA. CDR3 in amino acids: CSVVRGVVVNEQFF. The CDR3 DNA reads TGCAGCGTTGTTCGGGGAGTTGTTGTCAATGAGCAGTTCTTC.